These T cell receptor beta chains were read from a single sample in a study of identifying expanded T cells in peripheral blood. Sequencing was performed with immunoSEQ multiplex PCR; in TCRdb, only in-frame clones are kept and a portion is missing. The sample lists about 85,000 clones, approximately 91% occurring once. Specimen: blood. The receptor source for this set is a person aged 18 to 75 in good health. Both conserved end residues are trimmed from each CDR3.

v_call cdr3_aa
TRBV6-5 ASSYSMGAGWEQY
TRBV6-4 ASSETSNQPQH
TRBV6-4 ASSIYGTEETQY
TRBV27 ASSRSGTGVSYEQY
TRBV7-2 ASSLAYNTGELF
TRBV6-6 ASSYRGANYGYT
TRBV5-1 ASSLEGTRYGYT
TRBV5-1 ASGPGQVYNSPLH
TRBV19 ASKRLGPNTEAF
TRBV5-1 ASSLGGEQY
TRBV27 ASSWGTSGYNEQF
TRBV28 ASSFVGYEQY
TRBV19 ASRSDDSSYNEQF
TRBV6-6 ASSGPGLLYGYT
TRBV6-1 ASSEGHNRPYGYT
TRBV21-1 ASSKAHTGDENTEAF
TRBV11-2 ASKSANRDLH
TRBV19 ASRLKRELF
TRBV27 ASSFRDGSYGYT
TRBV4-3 ASSQEGTGRSGQY
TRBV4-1 ASSQVRNGRADTQY
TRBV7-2 ASSHRDRDGYT
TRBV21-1 ASRSGLPYEQY
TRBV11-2 ASSIGTGTYNEQF
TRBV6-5 ASSYSTGGGNTIY
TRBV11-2 ASSLAGTGAYEQY
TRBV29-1 SVETGTETQY
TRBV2 ASSFSTGELF
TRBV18 ASSPGQVQDTQY
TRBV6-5 ASSLPGGAAEAF
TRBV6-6 ASSRPYNEQF
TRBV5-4 ASSLPQTYEQY
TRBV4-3 ASSQGPGLGVTDTQY
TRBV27 ASSWGGRQGNEQY
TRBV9 ASSVLTSGRDTQY
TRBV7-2 ASSSGLRGTSTDTQY
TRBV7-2 ASSRTSGTLQETQY
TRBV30 AWSSTDTQY
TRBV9 ASSVGGRQVSALNYGYT
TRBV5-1 ASSPQFGGDAGGPNYGYT
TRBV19 ASSVGLAADEQY
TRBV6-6 ASSDASRTPEAF
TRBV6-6 ASSTDSEQY
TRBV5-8 ASSSAGWGRSTDTQY
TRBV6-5 ASSRTPQGAEAF
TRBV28 ASSSPTTYEQY
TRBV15 ATSSRGPDTGELF
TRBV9 ASSVGSAGETQY
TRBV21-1 ARYRTGTVQFHSGNTIY
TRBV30 AWSETGAEAF
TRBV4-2 ASSQAGQAGLKNTEAF
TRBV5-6 ASSVRAGYEQY
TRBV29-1 SATATDYGYT
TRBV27 ASSLGSNEQF
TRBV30 AWSPSYNEQF
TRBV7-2 ASSPGTAAGYT
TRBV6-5 ASSPGEGTDTQY
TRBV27 ASSWVGNNSPLH